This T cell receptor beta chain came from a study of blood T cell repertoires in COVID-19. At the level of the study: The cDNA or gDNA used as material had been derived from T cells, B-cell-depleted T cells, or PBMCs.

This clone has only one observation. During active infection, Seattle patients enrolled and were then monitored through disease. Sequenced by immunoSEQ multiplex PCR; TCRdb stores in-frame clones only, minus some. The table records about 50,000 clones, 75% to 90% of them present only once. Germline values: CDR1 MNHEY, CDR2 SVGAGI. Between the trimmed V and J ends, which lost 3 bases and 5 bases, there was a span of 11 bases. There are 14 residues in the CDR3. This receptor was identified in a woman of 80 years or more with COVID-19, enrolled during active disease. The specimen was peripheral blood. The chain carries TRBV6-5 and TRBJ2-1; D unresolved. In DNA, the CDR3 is TGTGCCAGCAGTTATTCAGGCCAGAACAATGAGCAGTTCTTC. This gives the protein CASSYSGQNNEQFF.